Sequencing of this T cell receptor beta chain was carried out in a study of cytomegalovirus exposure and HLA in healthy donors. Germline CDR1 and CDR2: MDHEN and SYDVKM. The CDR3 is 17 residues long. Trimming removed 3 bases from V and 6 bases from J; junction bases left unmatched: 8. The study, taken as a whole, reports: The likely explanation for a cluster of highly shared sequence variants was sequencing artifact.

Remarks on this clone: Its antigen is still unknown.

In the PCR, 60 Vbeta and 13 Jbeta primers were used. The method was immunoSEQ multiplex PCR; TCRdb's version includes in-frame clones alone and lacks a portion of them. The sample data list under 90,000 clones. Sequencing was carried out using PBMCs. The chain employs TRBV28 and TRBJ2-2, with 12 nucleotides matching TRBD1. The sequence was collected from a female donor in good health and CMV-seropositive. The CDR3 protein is CASSFSPGTGGSGELFF. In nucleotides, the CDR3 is TGTGCCAGCAGTTTTTCCCCCGGGACAGGGGGCTCCGGGGAGCTGTTTTTT.